Following are 7 T cell receptor beta chains from one sample sequenced in a study of blood T cell repertoires in COVID-19. The data were produced by immunoSEQ multiplex PCR, yet TCRdb's version contains in-frame clones alone and is incomplete. The sample shows 350,000 to 450,000 clones, 80% to 85% of them seen only once. The sequenced sample consisted of PBMCs or T cells enriched from blood (not recorded which). The source of these receptors is a woman between 45 and 65 years old who had recovered from COVID-19.

This chain links TRBV19 with TRBJ2-7, with a tentative D call TRBD2 (5 bases). The germline gives CDR1 LNHDA, CDR2 SQIVND (reference sequence). The V end lost 7 bases, the J end lost 3 bases, and 22 bases lay between the germline ends. This CDR3 spans 16 amino acids. CDR3 protein: CASTGGNRSGFYEQYF. As DNA, the CDR3 is TGTGCCAGTACAGGAGGAAATAGGTCCGGGTTCTACGAGCAGTACTTC. Looking up the rest from reference TRBV19 and TRBJ2-7 gives the full variable domain: DGGITQSPKYLFRKEGQNVTLSCEQNLNHDAMYWYRQDPGQGLRLIYYSQIVNDFQKGDIAEGYSVSREKKESFPLTVTSAQKNPTAFYLCASTGGNRSGFYEQYFGPGTRLTVT.

CDR3 in amino acids: CASSRTSGGYYEQYF. The CDR3 coding sequence is TGTGCCAGCAGCCGGACTAGCGGGGGGTACTACGAGCAGTACTTC. This sequence joins TRBV7-3 and TRBJ2-7, with 14 bases that match TRBD2. The CDR3 loop spans 15 amino acids. Germline values: CDR1 SGHTA, CDR2 FQGTGA. With 5 bases clipped from V and 3 bases from J, the junction kept 3 bases outside the gene matches.

V and J are TRBV7-9 and TRBJ2-2; the D gene is possibly TRBD2 (6 bases). The CDR3 is made up of 15 amino acids. Deletions cut 8 bases from V and 0 bases from J, with 13 bases between. Per the germline V gene, CDR1 is SEHNR and CDR2 is FQNEAQ (reference sequence). CDR3 protein: CASPRGNANTGELFF. The CDR3, as DNA: TGTGCCAGCCCACGGGGGAACGCGAACACCGGGGAGCTGTTTTTT. The whole variable domain, remainder taken from reference TRBV7-9 and TRBJ2-2, is DTGVSQNPRHKITKRGQNVTFRCDPISEHNRLYWYRQTLGQGPEFLTYFQNEAQLEKSRLLSDRFSAERPKGSFSTLEIQRTEQGDSAMYLCASPRGNANTGELFFGEGSRLTVL.

The V gene is TRBV28, the J gene TRBJ1-5; perhaps TRBD1 as D (5 bases). Germline V gives CDR1 MDHEN, CDR2 SYDVKM. V was clipped by 4 bases and J by 9 bases, with 19 bases between them. The CDR3 length is 15 residues. CDR3 region: CASSSAGLSRGPQHF. CDR3 DNA: TGTGCCAGCAGTTCCGCGGGACTTTCTCGGGGGCCCCAGCATTTT.

The chain employs TRBV19 and TRBJ1-3; D unclear. Germline CDR1 reads LNHDA; CDR2 reads SQIVND (reference sequence). The CDR3 is made up of 13 amino acids. V was pared by 6 bases and J by 3 bases, with 9 bases between. CDR3 protein: CASRGVVGNTIYF. CDR3 coding DNA: TGTGCCAGTAGGGGCGTAGTTGGAAACACCATATATTTT.

V usage is TRBV5-4 and J usage is TRBJ1-2, with D perhaps matching TRBD1 (6 bases). The CDR3 is 14 amino acids. The V end was cut by 3 bases, the J end by 7 bases, with 16 bases between. Germline V gene data show CDR1 as SGHNT and CDR2 as YYREEE (reference sequence). CDR3 amino acids: CASSYKQGSGGYTF. In DNA form, the CDR3 reads TGTGCCAGCAGCTACAAACAGGGTTCAGGTGGCTACACCTTC.

The rearrangement uses TRBV4-3 and TRBJ1-5; 9 nucleotides line up with TRBD1. Trimming removed 3 bases from V and 6 bases from J; junction bases left unmatched: 6. In germline, CDR1 is LGHNA, CDR2 YSLEER. The CDR3 is 15 residues long. The CDR3 sequence: CASSQGTGIGQPQHF. The CDR3 DNA sequence: TGCGCCAGCAGCCAGGGGACAGGGATCGGTCAGCCCCAGCATTTT.